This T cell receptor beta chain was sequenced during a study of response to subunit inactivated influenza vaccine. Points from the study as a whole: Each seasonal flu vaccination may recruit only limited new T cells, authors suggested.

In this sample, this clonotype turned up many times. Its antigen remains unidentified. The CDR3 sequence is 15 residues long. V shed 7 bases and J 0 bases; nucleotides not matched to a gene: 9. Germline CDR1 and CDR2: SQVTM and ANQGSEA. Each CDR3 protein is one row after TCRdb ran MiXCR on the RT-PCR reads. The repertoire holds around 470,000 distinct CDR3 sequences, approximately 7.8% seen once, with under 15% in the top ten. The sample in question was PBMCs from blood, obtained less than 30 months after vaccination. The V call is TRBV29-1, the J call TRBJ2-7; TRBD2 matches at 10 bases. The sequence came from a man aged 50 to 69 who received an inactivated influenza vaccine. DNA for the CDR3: TGCAGCGGGATACGGACTAGCGGAATCTCCTACGAGCAGTACTTC. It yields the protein CSGIRTSGISYEQYF.